The clone carrying this TCR beta chain showed up many times. No antigen is known for it. TCR alpha and beta CDR3 regions were amplified from RNA using iRepertoire nested multiplex PCR. One entry per CDR3 protein results from TCRdb running MiXCR on the multiplex PCR reads. The sample includes roughly 42,000 distinct CDR3 sequences, 20% to 25% of them seen just once. The CDR3 runs to 15 residues. Germline lookup yields CDR1 MNHNY and CDR2 SVGAGI (reference sequence). Between the trimmed V and J ends, which lost 0 bases and 5 bases, there was a span of 10 bases. This sample is drawn from a study of glioma-infiltrating T cells. Study observations and caveats: Above-expected tissue-blood divergence occurred in all gliomas, most in low-grade ones.

The TCR was taken from a human donor with low-grade glioma or glioblastoma, undergoing nonglioma brain surgery, or in good health (not recorded which). The sequenced sample was glioma tissue, nonneoplastic brain tissue, or PBMCs (not recorded which). The chain has TRBV6-6 and TRBJ2-2, with D possibly TRBD2 on 5 matching bases. CDR3 in amino acids: CASSYSAAQTGELFF. The CDR3 DNA is TGTGCCAGCAGTTACTCAGCGGCACAAACCGGGGAGCTGTTTTTT.